Sequencing of this T cell receptor (beta chain) was carried out in a study of T cell repertoires in ileal Crohn's disease. Measured with immunoSEQ multiplex PCR; TCRdb has only the in-frame clones, and not every one. Here the sample spans roughly 900 clones, roughly 90% being singletons. V was shortened by 2 bases and J by 8 bases, with 6 bases between the two germline ends. The CDR3 runs to 11 residues. CDR1 is SEHNR, CDR2 FQNEAQ, per germline (reference sequence). This clone was counted a single time. The source of this sequence is an adult with Crohn's disease. V usage is TRBV7-9 and J usage is TRBJ1-1; D is unclear. The sequenced sample was ileal tissue. The DNA for the CDR3 is TGTGCCAGCAGCTTATTCGGGGAAGCTTTCTTT. It yields the protein CASSLFGEAFF.